This TCR beta chain was recovered during a study of T cell clonotyping in hematopoietic cell transplantation. Study results and caveats: Recipient TCR diversity dropped after transplant; expanded clonotypes rose from day 30 to 180. Graft donor and pretransplant recipient Inverse Simpson Index values predicted broader posttransplant TCR diversity. Without cell sorting, CD4 versus CD8 contributions remain unresolved.

The data were produced by immunoSEQ multiplex PCR, yet TCRdb's version contains in-frame clones alone and is incomplete. Among roughly 80,000 clones listed, 90% to 97% were seen once. Germline assignment: CDR1 MNHEY and CDR2 SMNVEV (reference sequence). The CDR3 consists of 13 residues. The V and J ends lost 9 bases and 8 bases respectively, with 18 bases between them. As for time point: recipient sample about 28 days before transplant, after cytoreduction. Samples: about 28 days before transplant, then days 30, 100 and 180 after. On this clone itself: Antigen specificity is unknown.

This TCR was recovered from a woman between 50 and 59 years old with acute myeloid leukemia. Some clones in this sample may be carry-over from other donors' samples. This sample comprised peripheral blood mononuclear cells, obtained before stem cell transplant. The chain carries TRBV27 and TRBJ2-3, with unresolved D. CDR3 sequence (DNA): TGTGCCAGTAATGGGATCCCCTCAGTTACGCAGTATTTT. Its translation: CASNGIPSVTQYF.